This record looks at one T cell receptor (beta chain) sequence and its context. Its antigen is undetermined. Profiled with immunoSEQ multiplex PCR; TCRdb holds only in-frame clones, not every one. The table lists fewer than 50,000 clones, 70% to 85% of them singletons. Expansion of antigen-specific CD4+ T cells with viral peptide pools was carried out by the ViraFEST assay before sequencing. Following a 10-day culture, CD4+ T cells were purified. The vaccine given was either BNT162b2 or mRNA-1273, in two doses. Each vaccine recipient was nucleocapsid antibody negative and had no prior SARS-CoV-2 infection. IL-2 medium was substituted for half the medium on days 3 and 7. V shed 5 bases and J shed 8 bases, with 21 bases lying between them. The CDR3 is 16 amino acids. Germline V gives CDR1 KGHSH, CDR2 LQKENI. These data belong to a study of vaccination effects on CD4 cells after COVID-19. General observations from the study: In healthy vaccinees, only 1 of 255 vaccine-induced clones cross-reacted with common cold coronaviruses.

The input for sequencing was CD4+ T cells from PBMCs cultured with HCoV-NL63 spike peptides, taken after COVID-19 vaccination. This chain links TRBV18 with TRBJ1-4; a weak D match, TRBD1 (6 bases). The receptor comes from a human donor who received a COVID-19 vaccine. Some clones in this sample may be carry-over from other donors' samples. The chain's CDR3 is CASSESNLRTGEKLFF. CDR3 in DNA: TGTGCCAGCTCAGAAAGCAACCTTCGAACAGGGGAAAAACTGTTTTTT. The entire variable domain, with the rest obtained from reference TRBV18 and TRBJ1-4, is as follows: NAGVMQNPRHLVRRRGQEARLRCSPMKGHSHVYWYRQLPEEGLKFMVYLQKENIIDESGMPKERFSAEFPKEGPSILRIQQVVRGDSAAYFCASSESNLRTGEKLFFGSGTQLSVL.